What follows are 21 T cell receptor beta chains derived from one specimen sequenced in a study of blood T cell repertoires in COVID-19. Assay: immunoSEQ multiplex PCR; the TCRdb copy retains only in-frame clones and omits some. The profile shows approximately 89,000 clones, less than 85% of them singletons. Input material: peripheral blood. Receptors originate from a woman older than 75 with acute or convalescent COVID-19.

The V and J genes are TRBV27 and TRBJ2-1; tentative D call: TRBD1 (6 bases). CDR1 is MNHEY and CDR2 is SMNVEV in the germline V gene (reference sequence). CDR3 length: 15 residues. V lost 4 bases and J lost 3, with 13 bases in between. CDR3 residues: CASSSGVSLYNEQFF. The CDR3 nucleotides are TGTGCCAGCAGTTCAGGGGTGTCCCTCTACAATGAGCAGTTCTTC.

The rearrangement uses TRBV6-5 and TRBJ1-2, with D perhaps TRBD1 (6 bases). Germline values: CDR1 MNHEY, CDR2 SVGAGI. V was cut by 9 bases and J by 8 bases, with 13 bases left in between. This CDR3 has 11 amino acids. The CDR3 sequence: CASGQRRGYTF. In DNA form, the CDR3 reads TGTGCCAGTGGACAGCGGAGGGGCTACACCTTC.

There are many counts of this clone. In the same sample, other DNA sequences code for this CDR3. The chain is built from TRBV4-2 and TRBJ1-3; 7 nucleotides match TRBD1. V shed 2 bases, J shed 0 bases, and the junction held 4 bases outside the gene matches. Germline CDR1 LGHNA, CDR2 YNFKEQ. The CDR3 has 16 residues. CDR3 sequence: CASSQKQGNSGNTIYF. In DNA form, the CDR3 reads TGTGCCAGCAGCCAAAAACAGGGGAACTCTGGAAACACCATATATTTT.

The chain's CDR3 is CASSLSQGQETQYF. The CDR3 region has the DNA TGTGCCAGCAGCTTGAGCCAGGGACAAGAGACCCAGTACTTC. This chain links TRBV7-9 with TRBJ2-5, with D tentatively TRBD1 (5 bases). CDR1 and CDR2 (germline): SEHNR, FQNEAQ (reference sequence). The V and J ends lost 3 bases and 2 bases respectively, with 10 bases between them. CDR3 size: 14 residues.

CDR3 nucleotide sequence: TGTGCCAGTAGGGCAAGGGGCGAAGAGACCCAGTACTTC. Translated: CASRARGEETQYF. The chain has TRBV19 and TRBJ2-5; a possible D gene is TRBD1 (5 bases). The CDR3 runs 13 residues. CDR1 is LNHDA and CDR2 is SQIVND in the germline V gene (reference sequence). V was pared by 6 bases and J by 3 bases, with 11 bases between.

In its sample, this clone was seen a few times. The rearrangement joins TRBV5-1 to TRBJ2-1; the match to TRBD2 covers 10 bases. Germline CDR1 and CDR2: SGHRS and YFSETQ. The CDR3 extends over 15 amino acids. Trimming took 4 bases from V and 9 from J; bases not matched to a gene: 10. CDR3 nucleotide sequence: TGCGCCAGCAGCGCAACTAGCGGGGAGGGCGGTGAGCAGTTCTTC. This codes for CASSATSGEGGEQFF.

The rearrangement uses TRBV9 and TRBJ1-6, with D uncertain. The germline V gene encodes CDR1 SGDLS and CDR2 YYNGEE. Deletions cut 5 bases from V and 6 bases from J, with 9 bases between. This CDR3 comprises 13 residues. In nucleotides, the CDR3 is TGTGCCAGCAGGAGAGATCGTAATTCACCCCTCCACTTT. Residues: CASRRDRNSPLHF.

The chain has TRBV7-8 and TRBJ2-2; D unresolved. The V end lost 4 bases, the J end lost 8 bases, and 14 bases lay between the germline ends. Germline V gene sequence: CDR1 SGHVS, CDR2 FQNEAQ. There are 14 residues in the CDR3. CDR3 region: CASSSRSAPGELFF. CDR3 bases: TGTGCCAGCAGCTCGCGTTCCGCCCCAGGGGAGCTGTTTTTT. Together with reference TRBV7-8 and TRBJ2-2, the CDR3 gives the full variable domain: GAGVSQSPRYKVAKRGQDVALRCDPISGHVSLFWYQQALGQGPEFLTYFQNEAQLDKSGLPSDRFFAERPEGSVSTLKIQRTQQEDSAVYLCASSSRSAPGELFFGEGSRLTVL.

The V gene is TRBV7-9, the J gene TRBJ2-5; possibly TRBD1 for D (6 bases). Germline loops: CDR1 SEHNR, CDR2 FQNEAQ (reference sequence). This CDR3 spans 17 amino acids. Trimming left V 5 bases short and J 5 bases short, with 24 bases between. The CDR3 bases are TGTGCCAGCAGCCGAAACTCCGGGACACGGACGTGGGAGACCCAGTACTTC. Its protein product is CASSRNSGTRTWETQYF.

The V gene is TRBV5-1, the J gene TRBJ1-5; perhaps TRBD1 as D (6 bases). Trimming took 4 bases from V and 2 from J, leaving 13 bases between them. Germline-derived CDR1 and CDR2 are SGHRS and YFSETQ. The CDR3 totals 15 residues. CDR3 loop: CASSKDRTGNQPQHF. The CDR3 nucleotides are TGCGCCAGCAGCAAGGACAGAACGGGCAATCAGCCCCAGCATTTT. Using reference TRBV5-1 and TRBJ1-5 for the parts outside the CDR3, the full variable domain is KAGVTQTPRYLIKTRGQQVTLSCSPISGHRSVSWYQQTPGQGLQFLFEYFSETQRNKGNFPGRFSGRQFSNSRSEMNVSTLELGDSALYLCASSKDRTGNQPQHFGDGTRLSIL.

This chain links TRBV7-9 with TRBJ2-1; 11 bases line up with TRBD2. The CDR3 covers 16 residues. Germline CDR1 SEHNR, CDR2 FQNEAQ (reference sequence). Trimming removed 2 bases from V and 6 bases from J; junction bases left unmatched: 6. DNA for the CDR3: TGTGCCAGCAGCTTACTAGCGGGGGGCATCGGCAATGAGCAGTTCTTC. It translates to CASSLLAGGIGNEQFF.

This clone was seen only a few times. The CDR3 here is CASSRGESETQYF. CDR3 nucleotides: TGTGCCAGCAGCCGGGGGGAGTCGGAGACCCAGTACTTC. The rearrangement links TRBV3-1 (or the pseudogene TRBV3-2) to TRBJ2-5; a weak D match, TRBD2 (6 bases). The CDR3 loop spans 13 amino acids. Looked up from germline, CDR1 is LGHDT and CDR2 is YNNKEL (reference sequence). Trimming stripped 4 bases from V and 5 bases from J, with 11 bases between.

The CDR3 nucleotides are TGTGCCAGCAGTCAAAACAGGGTGGGGTCACCCCTCCACTTT. Translated: CASSQNRVGSPLHF. The chain is built from TRBV27 and TRBJ1-6, with D maybe TRBD1 (6 bases). CDR1 and CDR2 from the germline V gene are MNHEY and SMNVEV (reference sequence). The CDR3 totals 14 residues. Trimming stripped 5 bases from V and 10 bases from J, with 15 bases between.

This clone is judged large. This chain connects TRBV7-7 to TRBJ2-7; a weak D match, TRBD2 (5 bases). Trimming shortened V by 1 base and J by 1 base, and 5 bases separated the two germline ends. Germline V gives CDR1 SSHAT, CDR2 FNYEAQ (reference sequence). This CDR3 has 13 residues. Written as DNA, the CDR3 is TGTGCCAGCAGCTTAGGGGAGTCCTACGAGCAGTACTTC. Translating it yields CASSLGESYEQYF. Filled out from reference TRBV7-7 and TRBJ2-7, the complete variable domain reads GAGVSQSPRYKVTKRGQDVTLRCDPISSHATLYWYQQALGQGPEFLTYFNYEAQPDKSGLPSDRFSAERPEGSISTLTIQRTEQRDSAMYRCASSLGESYEQYFGPGTRLTVT.

This clone was counted a single time. This rearrangement joins TRBV5-1 to TRBJ2-1; D may be TRBD2 (5 bases). The germline V gene encodes CDR1 SGHRS and CDR2 YFSETQ. CDR3 length: 15 residues. V was trimmed by 6 bases and J by 0 bases, leaving 13 bases between them. In DNA form, the CDR3 reads TGCGCCAGCACTTCTAGCCCTAGCTCCTACAATGAGCAGTTCTTC. It codes for CASTSSPSSYNEQFF.

The V and J genes are TRBV5-1 and TRBJ2-3; 10 nucleotides align to TRBD2. Trimming took 0 bases from V and 1 from J; bases not matched to a gene: 5. Germline V gene sequence: CDR1 SGHRS, CDR2 YFSETQ. The CDR3 consists of 17 residues. CDR3 coding DNA: TGCGCCAGCAGCTTGGAACTAGCGGGGACAGGCACAGATACGCAGTATTTT. This encodes CASSLELAGTGTDTQYF. The variable domain in full, completed from reference TRBV5-1 and TRBJ2-3, reads KAGVTQTPRYLIKTRGQQVTLSCSPISGHRSVSWYQQTPGQGLQFLFEYFSETQRNKGNFPGRFSGRQFSNSRSEMNVSTLELGDSALYLCASSLELAGTGTDTQYFGPGTRLTVL.

The chain is built from TRBV19 and TRBJ2-1, with TRBD2 matching 16 bases. There are 17 residues in the CDR3. V dropped 7 bases and J dropped 4; count of bases not matched to a gene: 7. From germline, CDR1 is LNHDA and CDR2 SQIVND (reference sequence). CDR3 coding DNA: TGTGCCAGTACCCCGGGACTAGCGGGAGGGCCGTACAATGAGCAGTTCTTC. Translated, it gives CASTPGLAGGPYNEQFF.

V gene TRBV2 combines with J gene TRBJ1-5; a possible D gene is TRBD1 (5 bases). V was shortened by 1 base and J by 6 bases, with 13 bases between the two germline ends. This CDR3 region has 15 residues. Germline CDR1 is SNHLY and CDR2 is FYNNEI. CDR3 in amino acids: CASSEGVGRSQPQHF. The CDR3 nucleotides read TGTGCCAGCAGTGAAGGAGTGGGGCGGAGTCAGCCCCAGCATTTT. Filled out from reference TRBV2 and TRBJ1-5, the complete variable domain reads EPEVTQTPSHQVTQMGQEVILRCVPISNHLYFYWYRQILGQKVEFLVSFYNNEISEKSEIFDDQFSVERPDGSNFTLKIRSTKLEDSAMYFCASSEGVGRSQPQHFGDGTRLSIL.

The chain joins TRBV11-2 to TRBJ1-4, with TRBD1 identical over 7 bases. There are 16 residues in the CDR3. CDR1 and CDR2 from the germline V gene are SGHAT and FQNNGV. After removal of 5 bases from V and 5 bases from J, the junction contained 11 bases not matched to a gene. The CDR3 reads CASSPLPGTANEKLFF. Here the CDR3 DNA reads TGTGCCAGCAGCCCTCTCCCCGGGACAGCAAATGAAAAACTGTTTTTT.

This clone came up a few times. V gene TRBV2 combines with J gene TRBJ1-3; D is possibly TRBD1 (5 bases). The length of the CDR3 is 16 residues. CDR1 and CDR2 from the germline V gene are SNHLY and FYNNEI. Trimming stripped 4 bases from V and 0 bases from J, with 13 bases between. The CDR3 DNA reads TGTGCCAGCAGTGTCAGGGCACAGCCCTCTGGAAACACCATATATTTT. Translated: CASSVRAQPSGNTIYF.

The V gene is TRBV18, the J gene TRBJ1-5; 7 bases fit TRBD1. V was clipped by 5 bases and J by 0 bases; unmatched bases: 10. This CDR3 spans 17 amino acids. Germline CDR1 KGHSH, CDR2 LQKENI. CDR3 amino acids: CASSGRTGSYSNQPQHF. Here the CDR3 DNA reads TGTGCCAGCTCAGGACGGACAGGTAGCTATAGCAATCAGCCCCAGCATTTT.